A selection of T cell receptor beta chains follows, all from one sample in a study of shared clonotypes between healthy human individuals. Repertoires were generated with immunoSEQ multiplex PCR, while TCRdb's copy carries only in-frame clones and drops some. The data contain some 360,000 clones, around 67% of them singletons. The sequenced material came from memory CD4+ T cells sorted from blood. The receptors here all came from a man aged 30 to 45 in good health. Both conserved end residues are trimmed from each CDR3.

>TRBV25-1
ASSESKGDRYEQY
>TRBV7-8
ASSRGAGGSAETQY
>TRBV7-2
ASSWGTSGRIFNNEQF
>TRBV7-9
ASSLAQKGLAEAYEQY
>TRBV18
ASSPDSQETQY
>TRBV9
ASSRDPGGDEKLF
>TRBV6-5
ASSYGAGQETQY
>TRBV7-5
VRSLGGQGARQTQY
>TRBV9
ASSVEVEVTEAF
>TRBV15
ATSKGGVEEQY
>TRBV6-1
ASSGPPTSGKQY
>TRBV7-2
ASSPRRETYEQY
>TRBV7-5
VRSPRTGWYGYT
>TRBV2
ASSEEDRGRRVGEQY
>TRBV6-5
ASSHLGDTEAF
>TRBV5-4
ASSRTGNDYGYT
>TRBV9
ASSVGGYSNQPQH
>TRBV7-2
ASSETSGSVDEQF
>TRBV30
AWGPSGHQPQH
>TRBV18
ASSPNGGQGTDYGYT
>TRBV10-2
ASSPTKDRVYRQY
>TRBV4-3
ASSQDEVRISYNEQF
>TRBV19
ASTPKGRVSNQPQH
>TRBV11-2
ASSLDLYGGEQF
>TRBV29-1
SARRLDRYNEQF
>TRBV25-1
ASSETNNYGYT
>TRBV19
ASNAANRPGELF
>TRBV19
ASSIKAGADTQY
>TRBV5-4
ASSSGTSGPSYEQY
>TRBV11-1
ASSLSEGGYT
>TRBV14
ASSLRQGRSYEQY
>TRBV6-1
ASTMGEAYEQY
>TRBV7-8
ASSAFSGIIYNEQF
>TRBV7-9
ASNPPGQGSHEQY
>TRBV27
ASSYRRTSGRRSNEQF
>TRBV7-2
ASSPKRGWNEQF
>TRBV2
ASTLTGTLYEQY
>TRBV10-3
AISEPYRRDEQF
>TRBV5-4
ASSNLGQDVTDTQY
>TRBV28
ASQNTGASFKQPQH
>TRBV20-1
SAMTGDTQY
>TRBV7-2
ASSSPTSKTQY
>TRBV19
ASRPSRGRINEQF
>TRBV7-7
ASSDDHKCQSRANVLT
>TRBV19
APEVRASTDTQY
>TRBV29-1
SIGGGRSYEQY
>TRBV21-1
ASSRALGQTYEQY
>TRBV5-5
ASSGPPQGGNEKLF
>TRBV27
ASSLSTITEAF
>TRBV11-2
ASSLNLANEQF
>TRBV5-6
ASSLEETYTEAF
>TRBV7-3
ASSQIGREYDEQF